The 32 T cell receptor beta chains below come from one sample, sequenced in a study of memory CD4+ T cells and cytomegalovirus serostatus. Single viable CD3+CD4+CD8-CD45RO+ cells were sorted as the memory CD4+ T cells. Sequencing used immunoSEQ multiplex PCR; TCRdb keeps in-frame clones, though not all of them. Among tens of thousands of clones, about 75% were seen once, and the ten largest hold about 4.3%. Source material: memory CD4+ T cells from blood. These receptors came from an adult in good health and CMV-seropositive.

This clone has a handful of counts. This sequence joins TRBV29-1 and TRBJ2-3; D may match TRBD1 or TRBD2 (6 bases each). CDR3 length equals 15 residues. Looked up from germline, CDR1 is SQVTM and CDR2 is ANQGSEA. Trimming took 4 bases from V and 5 from J, leaving 19 bases between them. The CDR3 region has the DNA TGCAGCGTTGTTCGAGGGGGTGGGAGGCAAGATACGCAGTATTTT. Residues: CSVVRGGGRQDTQYF.

In this sample, this clone turned up a few times. CDR3 sequence (DNA): TGTGCCAGCAGTGGGGCCAACGTCCTGACTTTC. Translating gives CASSGANVLTF. The rearrangement uses TRBV2 and TRBJ2-6, with no clear D. Germline V lookup: CDR1 SNHLY, CDR2 FYNNEI. Trimming cost V 4 bases and J 5 bases, with 0 bases left between them. The CDR3 covers 11 residues.

This clone has only one observation. This sequence joins TRBV5-1 and TRBJ2-5; D is uncertain. The CDR3 covers 10 residues. The V end lost 4 bases, the J end lost 2 bases, and 0 bases lay between the germline ends. Germline values: CDR1 SGHRS, CDR2 YFSETQ. CDR3 protein: CASSQETQYF. The DNA of the CDR3 is TGCGCCAGCAGCCAAGAGACCCAGTACTTC.

The V gene is TRBV5-1, the J gene TRBJ1-4; D remains unclear. V lost 0 bases and J lost 10, with 22 bases in between. The germline CDR1 and CDR2 sequences are SGHRS and YFSETQ. The CDR3 runs 17 residues. The CDR3 region has the DNA TGCGCCAGCAGCTTGGCCGGTATCGACGTGGGCGACGGAAAACTGTTTTTT. Its protein is CASSLAGIDVGDGKLFF.

This clone came up once. The chain has TRBV5-4 and TRBJ1-3; D is ambiguous. Germline V CDR1 and CDR2: SGHNT, YYREEE (reference sequence). CDR3 length equals 14 residues. V was cut by 3 bases and J by 6 bases, with 13 bases left in between. The chain's CDR3 is CASSYLGRENTIYF. The CDR3 nucleotides read TGTGCCAGCAGCTACCTCGGGCGCGAAAACACCATATATTTT.

The chain links TRBV25-1 to TRBJ2-7; the D gene is possibly TRBD1 (5 bases). Germline V lookup: CDR1 MGHDK, CDR2 SYGVNS. V dropped 0 bases and J dropped 4 bases, with 7 bases sitting between them. This CDR3 is 13 amino acids long. The CDR3 DNA sequence: TGTGCCAGCAGTGAATATCAGGGATACGAGCAGTACTTC. Protein product: CASSEYQGYEQYF.

The chain carries TRBV6-5 and TRBJ2-1; no firm D call. Looked up from germline, CDR1 is MNHEY and CDR2 is SVGAGI. This CDR3 contains 10 residues. Trimming shortened V by 8 bases and J by 7 bases, and 6 bases separated the two germline ends. The DNA of the CDR3 is TGTGCCAGCCCTTGGAATGAGCAGTTCTTC. Translation gives CASPWNEQFF.

The CDR3 here is CASPPRDRDVADTQYF. For the CDR3, the DNA is TGTGCCAGCCCCCCCCGGGACAGGGATGTTGCAGATACGCAGTATTTT. This sequence joins TRBV28 and TRBJ2-3; 9 nucleotides match TRBD1. V was pared by 8 bases and J by 4 bases, with 13 bases of the junction left unmatched. This CDR3 has 16 residues. Germline V gene sequence: CDR1 MDHEN, CDR2 SYDVKM.

The chain recombines TRBV5-1 with TRBJ1-5, with D perhaps matching TRBD1 (5 bases). The CDR3 has 16 amino acids. V lost 0 bases and J 1 base, leaving 11 bases between the germline ends. CDR1 and CDR2 (germline): SGHRS, YFSETQ. CDR3 nucleotides: TGCGCCAGCAGCTTGGGTCCGGGGGAAAGCAATCAGCCCCAGCATTTT. It translates to CASSLGPGESNQPQHF.

The CDR3 DNA sequence: TGTGCCAGCAGCCTCGCGGCTTCCACTGGAAACACCATATATTTT. This gives the protein CASSLAASTGNTIYF. The V call is TRBV6-1, the J call TRBJ1-3; D not resolved. The CDR3 sequence is 15 residues long. The V end lost 6 bases, the J end lost 2 bases, and 14 bases lay between the germline ends. Per germline, CDR1 MNHNS and CDR2 SASEGT.

CDR3 in DNA: TGTGCTAGTGGTTCCCCACAGGGGGCGATTAACACTGAAGCTTTCTTT. It translates to CASGSPQGAINTEAFF. The gene calls are TRBV12-5 and TRBJ1-1; TRBD1 matches 9 bases. CDR1 LGHNT and CDR2 FRNRAP come from the germline V gene. V shed 4 bases, J shed 2 bases, and the junction held 8 bases outside the gene matches. This CDR3 contains 16 residues.

Details on this clone: Mismatch with germline at one junction end may stem from a read error. CDR3 DNA sequence: TGTGCCAGCAGCCTAGAAACTGCTATAGACTACGAGCAGTACTTC. It is translated as CASSLETAIDYEQYF. The V and J genes are TRBV11-2 and TRBJ2-7; D unresolved. The CDR3 extends over 15 amino acids. CDR1 and CDR2 from the germline V gene are SGHAT and FQNNGV. The full variable domain, completed using reference TRBV11-2 and TRBJ2-7, is EAGVAQSPRYKIIEKRQSVAFWCNPISGHATLYWYQQILGQGPKLLIQFQNNGVVDDSQLPKDRFSAERLKGVDSTLKIQPAKLEDSAVYLCASSLETAIDYEQYFGPGTRLTVT.

The chain has TRBV6-5 and TRBJ1-2; maybe TRBD1 (5 bases). The CDR3 covers 15 residues. The V end was cut by 2 bases, the J end by 4 bases, with 14 bases between. Germline V gene data show CDR1 as MNHEY and CDR2 as SVGAGI. The CDR3 sequence: CASSYRDRAFYGYTF. The CDR3 DNA sequence: TGTGCCAGCAGTTACCGGGACCGAGCCTTCTATGGCTACACCTTC.

The chain combines TRBV5-1 with TRBJ2-1; 9 nucleotides agree with TRBD1. CDR1 is SGHRS, CDR2 YFSETQ, per germline. This CDR3 contains 13 residues. The junction had 6 bases not matched to a gene; V was cut back by 4 bases and J by 10 bases. CDR3 loop: CASSNTDRGEQFF. The CDR3 nucleotides read TGCGCCAGCAGCAACACTGACAGGGGGGAGCAGTTCTTC.

This chain connects TRBV4-3 to TRBJ1-2; D is unclear. The germline V gene encodes CDR1 LGHNA and CDR2 YSLEER. The V end lost 0 bases, the J end lost 4 bases, and 9 bases lay between the germline ends. This CDR3 is 14 amino acids long. The DNA of the CDR3 is TGCGCCAGCAGCCAAGAGGTGCGGAGCTATGGCTACACCTTC. The encoded protein is CASSQEVRSYGYTF.

The chain combines TRBV7-2 with TRBJ2-5, with D perhaps TRBD2 (6 bases). Trimming took 1 base from V and 5 from J, leaving 14 bases between them. CDR1 is SGHTA and CDR2 is FQGNSA in the germline V gene. This CDR3 is 15 amino acids long. CDR3 protein: CASSLVWDFGETQYF. The DNA for the CDR3 is TGTGCCAGCAGCTTAGTCTGGGACTTTGGGGAGACCCAGTACTTC.

This clone has ten or more counts. The chain uses TRBV19 and TRBJ1-2; D is perhaps TRBD1 (6 bases). Germline V gene data show CDR1 as LNHDA and CDR2 as SQIVND (reference sequence). Trimming removed 7 bases from V and 4 bases from J, with 25 bases in between. This CDR3 is 17 amino acids long. The CDR3 coding sequence is TGTGCCAGTATGACCGGGTTCGACACAGGGAGAAGCTATGGCTACACCTTC. It translates to CASMTGFDTGRSYGYTF.

This chain uses TRBV6-1 with TRBJ2-5, with TRBD2 matching 7 bases. The CDR3 sequence is 14 residues long. Germline V gives CDR1 MNHNS, CDR2 SASEGT. V lost 7 bases to trimming and J lost 3 bases; unmatched junction nucleotides: 8. The CDR3 sequence is CASKAGEWEETQYF. Here the CDR3 DNA reads TGTGCCAGCAAGGCGGGGGAATGGGAAGAGACCCAGTACTTC.

The chain is built from TRBV9 and TRBJ2-2, with D unclear. This CDR3 spans 13 amino acids. V dropped 3 bases and J dropped 6 bases, with 9 bases sitting between them. Germline loops: CDR1 SGDLS, CDR2 YYNGEE. Here the CDR3 reads CASSGVSAGELFF. The CDR3 DNA is TGTGCCAGCAGCGGGGTATCGGCCGGGGAGCTGTTTTTT.

The J gene is TRBJ2-5, the V gene TRBV7-9; D gene uncertain. Germline CDR1 reads SEHNR; CDR2 reads FQNEAQ (reference sequence). V was cut by 0 bases and J by 4 bases, with 6 bases left in between. The length of the CDR3 is 13 residues. The chain's CDR3 is CASSLALGETQYF. The CDR3 DNA reads TGTGCCAGCAGCTTAGCGCTCGGAGAGACCCAGTACTTC.

This clone has more than one count but fewer than ten. The rearrangement links TRBV7-2 to TRBJ2-5, with no clear D. Germline lookup yields CDR1 SGHTA and CDR2 FQGNSA. Deletions cut 1 base from V and 5 bases from J, with 14 bases between. The CDR3 has 15 residues. The CDR3 sequence is CASSLGSASRETQYF. The CDR3 DNA is TGTGCCAGCAGCTTAGGTTCGGCTAGTAGGGAGACCCAGTACTTC.

This chain joins TRBV7-2 and TRBJ2-5; D call uncertain. This CDR3 contains 12 residues. V lost 5 bases and J lost 5, with 9 bases in between. Germline-derived CDR1 and CDR2 are SGHTA and FQGNSA. The DNA for the CDR3 is TGTGCCAGCAGCCCAGGATGGGAGACCCAGTACTTC. Its protein is CASSPGWETQYF. The entire variable domain, with the rest obtained from reference TRBV7-2 and TRBJ2-5, is as follows: GAGVSQSPSNKVTEKGKDVELRCDPISGHTALYWYRQSLGQGLEFLIYFQGNSAPDKSGLPSDRFSAERTGGSVSTLTIQRTQQEDSAVYLCASSPGWETQYFGPGTRLLVL.

This clone has more than one count but fewer than ten. The chain couples TRBV5-1 to TRBJ2-5; D gene uncertain. Trimming took off 5 bases at V and 2 bases at J, with 16 bases between the two ends. The CDR3 contains 15 residues. Germline CDR1 and CDR2: SGHRS and YFSETQ. Here the CDR3 DNA reads TGCGCCAGCAGAAGGGTCGGAGCAGCTCAAGAGACCCAGTACTTC. It is translated as CASRRVGAAQETQYF. Full variable domain (missing parts from reference TRBV5-1 and TRBJ2-5): KAGVTQTPRYLIKTRGQQVTLSCSPISGHRSVSWYQQTPGQGLQFLFEYFSETQRNKGNFPGRFSGRQFSNSRSEMNVSTLELGDSALYLCASRRVGAAQETQYFGPGTRLLVL.

V and J are TRBV7-2 and TRBJ2-1; D unclear. V lost 0 bases to trimming and J lost 4 bases, with 7 bases between them. The germline gives CDR1 SGHTA, CDR2 FQGNSA. The CDR3 has 14 residues. Here the CDR3 reads CASSLAPGYNEQFF. CDR3 sequence (DNA): TGTGCCAGCAGCTTAGCCCCGGGTTACAATGAGCAGTTCTTC.

This chain joins TRBV5-5 and TRBJ1-1, with D unresolved. V shed 0 bases and J shed 5 bases, with 11 bases lying between them. The CDR3 totals 14 residues. Germline V gene sequence: CDR1 SGHKS, CDR2 YYEKEE (reference sequence). The CDR3 DNA is TGTGCCAGCAGCTTGGCCGAATGGGGAACTGAAGCTTTCTTT. Translation: CASSLAEWGTEAFF. Using reference TRBV5-5 and TRBJ1-1 for the parts outside the CDR3, the full variable domain is DAGVTQSPTHLIKTRGQQVTLRCSPISGHKSVSWYQQVLGQGPQFIFQYYEKEERGRGNFPDRFSARQFPNYSSELNVNALLLGDSALYLCASSLAEWGTEAFFGQGTRLTVV.

This clone was counted once. The V call is TRBV19, the J call TRBJ2-7; D remains unclear. Germline V gene lookup returns CDR1 LNHDA and CDR2 SQIVND (reference sequence). CDR3 length: 11 residues. The germline V and J ends were trimmed by 9 bases and 12 bases, with 18 bases remaining between them. CDR3: CASGPLENPYF. CDR3 nucleotides: TGTGCCAGCGGCCCCCTGGAGAATCCGTACTTC. Supplemented by reference TRBV19 and TRBJ2-7, the full variable domain reads DGGITQSPKYLFRKEGQNVTLSCEQNLNHDAMYWYRQDPGQGLRLIYYSQIVNDFQKGDIAEGYSVSREKKESFPLTVTSAQKNPTAFYLCASGPLENPYFGPGTRLTVT.

The chain joins TRBV7-2 to TRBJ2-7; 10 nucleotides line up with TRBD1. Trimming at V came to 5 bases and at J to 2 bases, leaving 6 bases not matched to a gene. The CDR3 totals 15 residues. The germline gives CDR1 SGHTA, CDR2 FQGNSA. Here the CDR3 reads CASSLRTGGAYEQYF. The CDR3 coding sequence is TGTGCCAGCAGCCTACGGACAGGGGGAGCCTACGAGCAGTACTTC.

J is TRBJ1-4 and V is TRBV19; D not certain. Germline assignment: CDR1 LNHDA and CDR2 SQIVND (reference sequence). The V and J ends lost 5 bases and 13 bases respectively, with 11 bases between them. This CDR3 is built from 11 residues. The CDR3 coding sequence is TGTGCCAGTAGTTCCCGGACGACACTGTTTTTT. Amino acids: CASSSRTTLFF.

The genes are TRBV2 and TRBJ2-5, with 8 bases aligning to TRBD2. The CDR3 is made up of 15 amino acids. Germline assignment: CDR1 SNHLY and CDR2 FYNNEI. The V and J ends lost 9 bases and 4 bases, in that order; junction bases with no gene match: 13. DNA for the CDR3: TGTGCCAGTGCACTCGGGGGGGCCGATTTAGAGACCCAGTACTTC. Residues: CASALGGADLETQYF.

The J gene is TRBJ1-4, the V gene TRBV2; 7 bases map to TRBD1. V was pared by 2 bases and J by 10 bases, with 7 bases of the junction left unmatched. Per germline, CDR1 SNHLY and CDR2 FYNNEI. The CDR3 covers 14 residues. CDR3 sequence: CASSETGEDGKLFF. The DNA for the CDR3 is TGTGCCAGCAGTGAAACAGGGGAAGACGGAAAACTGTTTTTT.

This chain joins TRBV13 and TRBJ1-1; the D gene is possibly TRBD1 (6 bases). CDR3 length: 17 residues. Germline V lookup: CDR1 PRHDT, CDR2 FYEKMQ (reference sequence). V lost 4 bases, J lost 1 base, and 19 bases lay in between. CDR3: CASSSDRKGDGNTEAFF. The CDR3 DNA is TGTGCCAGCAGCTCGGACAGAAAGGGAGACGGGAACACTGAAGCTTTCTTT.

This clone was seen a handful of times. The chain has TRBV7-9 and TRBJ1-5; perhaps TRBD1 as D (5 bases). V was shortened by 1 base and J by 15 bases, with 13 bases between the two germline ends. Germline lookup yields CDR1 SEHNR and CDR2 FQNEAQ (reference sequence). The CDR3 extends over 12 amino acids. This CDR3 reads CASSLDGRQRHF. The CDR3 DNA is TGTGCCAGCAGCTTAGACGGAAGACAGAGGCATTTT. Complete variable domain (other parts from reference TRBV7-9 and TRBJ1-5): DTGVSQNPRHKITKRGQNVTFRCDPISEHNRLYWYRQTLGQGPEFLTYFQNEAQLEKSRLLSDRFSAERPKGSFSTLEIQRTEQGDSAMYLCASSLDGRQRHFGDGTRLSIL.